The 10 T cell receptor beta chains presented below share a single source sample, sequenced in a study of CD8+ T cells in alopecia areata. In each case, RNA was isolated and then reverse transcribed into cDNA as the sequencing template. TCRdb's copy holds only in-frame clones and misses some; the assay was immunoSEQ multiplex PCR. The sample holds some 170,000 clones; roughly 60% are singletons and the top ten take 1.5% to 2%. Sequencing was performed on CD4+ T cells sorted from blood, taken at week 0. All receptors come from a human donor with alopecia areata.

This clone was found many times. The V gene is TRBV28, the J gene TRBJ1-1; D may be TRBD1 (6 bases). V lost 7 bases and J 5 bases, leaving 14 bases between the germline ends. Germline V lookup: CDR1 MDHEN, CDR2 SYDVKM. CDR3 length equals 13 residues. The CDR3 nucleotides read TGTGCCAGCAAGAGGGGGTCTTGGACTGAAGCTTTCTTT. This encodes CASKRGSWTEAFF.

This sequence joins TRBV29-1 and TRBJ2-5, with D unresolved. V lost 6 bases, J lost 2 bases, and 16 bases lay in between. The CDR3 covers 14 residues. Germline V lookup: CDR1 SQVTM, CDR2 ANQGSEA. DNA of the CDR3: TGCAGCGTCGCGCCGGTCCTCTCACAAGAGACCCAGTACTTC. It encodes CSVAPVLSQETQYF.

The CDR3 sequence is CAWSLWTGWSDYEQYF. The CDR3 DNA reads as TGTGCCTGGAGTTTATGGACAGGGTGGTCGGACTACGAGCAGTACTTC. This rearrangement joins TRBV30 to TRBJ2-7; TRBD1 aligns across 8 bases. This CDR3 has 16 residues. The germline gives CDR1 GTSNPN, CDR2 SVGIG (reference sequence). Germline trimming cut 2 bases from V and 3 bases from J; bases unmatched to any gene: 12.

The chain recombines TRBV9 with TRBJ2-2, with a possible D match to TRBD1 (5 bases). Germline CDR1 and CDR2: SGDLS and YYNGEE. The V end was cut by 0 bases, the J end by 2 bases, with 8 bases between. The CDR3 is made up of 15 amino acids. The CDR3 DNA follows: TGTGCCAGCAGCGTAGGGACATCCAACACCGGGGAGCTGTTTTTT. It encodes CASSVGTSNTGELFF.

The chain combines TRBV6-1 with TRBJ2-3; D is undetermined. From germline, CDR1 is MNHNS and CDR2 SASEGT. The CDR3 is 11 residues long. The V end lost 5 bases, the J end lost 0 bases, and 0 bases lay between the germline ends. The CDR3 region is CASSSTDTQYF. CDR3 nucleotides: TGTGCCAGCAGTAGCACAGATACGCAGTATTTT.

The chain joins TRBV2 to TRBJ1-2, with D unclear. Trimming removed 6 bases at V and 10 bases at J, with 6 bases between. The CDR3 is 9 residues long. Germline CDR1 SNHLY, CDR2 FYNNEI. CDR3 sequence reads: CASRDTYTF. For the CDR3, the DNA is TGTGCCAGCAGGGATACCTACACCTTC.

V and J are TRBV29-1 and TRBJ1-1; the D gene is possibly TRBD1 (5 bases). The germline V gene has CDR1 SQVTM and CDR2 ANQGSEA. The V end was cut by 7 bases, the J end by 1 base, with 13 bases between. The CDR3 has 13 residues. CDR3 in DNA: TGCAGCGCTACCGGGACGGCGAACACTGAAGCTTTCTTT. The encoded protein is CSATGTANTEAFF.

V is TRBV10-2 and J is TRBJ1-2; D ambiguous. Trimming removed 4 bases from V and 2 bases from J, with 8 bases in between. The CDR3 runs to 13 residues. Germline CDR1 and CDR2: WSHSY and SAAADI. CDR3 DNA sequence: TGCGCCAGCAGTGCCGGGGTAAACTATGGCTACACCTTC. This codes for CASSAGVNYGYTF.

This chain uses TRBV5-1 with TRBJ2-6; no reliable D call. Germline-derived CDR1 and CDR2 are SGHRS and YFSETQ. Deletions cut 1 base from V and 2 bases from J, with 1 base between. The CDR3 runs to 13 residues. CDR3 in DNA: TGCGCCAGCAGCTTGACTGGGGCCAACGTCCTGACTTTC. It yields the protein CASSLTGANVLTF.

The chain recombines TRBV2 with TRBJ2-5; 8 bases match TRBD1. Per the germline V gene, CDR1 is SNHLY and CDR2 is FYNNEI. J was trimmed by 5 bases and V by 8 bases; bases with no gene match: 4. This CDR3 comprises 12 residues. CDR3 in amino acids: CASGQGLETQYF. The CDR3 DNA sequence: TGTGCCAGCGGACAGGGTTTGGAGACCCAGTACTTC.